These T cell receptor beta chains were read from a single sample in a study of Ad26.COV2.S vaccination and SARS-CoV-2 variants. Method: immunoSEQ multiplex PCR; TCRdb's copy keeps in-frame clones and lacks some. Among 440,000 or so clones listed, around 91% were seen once. The starting material was peripheral blood, obtained in a trial of Ad26.COV2.S vaccine versus placebo. The origin of the receptors is a person between 18 and 60 years old who received the Ad26.COV2.S COVID-19 vaccine or a placebo. Each CDR3 is given with its conserved first and last residue. A D gene is named only where the DNA matches it firmly. The size of a clone is reported for some rows only, either as once, few or many, or as a class for expanded clones.

TRBD2,few,TRBJ2-7,TRBV9,TGTGCCAGCAGCGTAGAAGCGGGGGTCGGGTGGGAGCAGTACTTC,CASSVEAGVGWEQYF
-,-,TRBJ1-5,TRBV27,TGTGCCAGCAGTTTCTATGGGGAGGGAGGCAATCAGCCCCAGCATTTT,CASSFYGEGGNQPQHF
-,-,TRBJ2-1,TRBV5-6,TGTGCCAGCAGCTTGGTGGCTAGAGTGGTAAATGAGCAGTTCTTC,CASSLVARVVNEQFF
-,-,TRBJ1-3,TRBV19,TGTGCCAGTAAACTGGACAGTAACTCTGGAAACACCATATATTTT,CASKLDSNSGNTIYF
-,-,TRBJ2-5,TRBV2,TGTGCCAGCAGTGGTGGCGGTGGGTGGGAGACCCAGTACTTC,CASSGGGGWETQYF
TRBD1,-,TRBJ1-2,TRBV9,TGTGCCAGCAGCCTACAGGGGGCGCGTGATGGCTACACCTTC,CASSLQGARDGYTF
TRBD2,-,TRBJ2-1,TRBV5-4,TGTGCCAGCAGCTCTGGGACTAGCGGGAGCAATGAGCAGTTCTTC,CASSSGTSGSNEQFF
TRBD1,-,TRBJ1-5,TRBV18,TGTGCCAGCTCACCAATGGGGGACAGGGGTATACATCAGCCCCAGCATTTT,CASSPMGDRGIHQPQHF
-,-,TRBJ1-2,TRBV6-5,TGTGCCAGCATACAGGAACTATTAGTTGACTATGGCTACACCTTC,CASIQELLVDYGYTF
TRBD1,-,TRBJ2-3,TRBV29-1,TGCAGCGGCTGGGACAGGGGGGGGACAGATACGCAGTATTTT,CSGWDRGGTDTQYF
-,-,TRBJ2-1,TRBV3-1/TRBV3-2,TGTGCCAGCTCACCAGAGCAGTTCTTC,CASSPEQFF
TRBD1,-,TRBJ2-1,TRBV5-1,TGCGCCAGCAGCTTGGCGGGACAGGGAGGCAATGAGCAGTTCTTC,CASSLAGQGGNEQFF